This T cell receptor beta chain was recovered during a study of Ad26.COV2.S vaccination and SARS-CoV-2 variants. Findings and limits, study-wide: In TCR breadth and depth analyses, total T cell responses may have been underestimated.

Details on this clone: As yet, its antigen is unknown.

Some clones are missing from TCRdb's copy, which holds only in-frame ones; the method was immunoSEQ multiplex PCR. The table has about 480,000 clones, around nine tenths seen once. The treatment is: about 20 received Ad26.COV2.S at low or high dose, single or two shots; roughly five received placebo; per-sample allocation not given. The samples date from day 63 after the first vaccine or placebo injection. V lost 4 bases, J lost 3 bases, and 4 bases stayed unmatched. This CDR3 comprises 14 residues. CDR1 SGHDT and CDR2 YYEEEE come from the germline V gene. This clonotype originated in a person between 18 and 65 years old who received the Ad26.COV2.S COVID-19 vaccine or a placebo. The V gene is TRBV5-6, the J gene TRBJ2-1, with TRBD2 matching over 7 bases. The sample here was peripheral blood, taken in a trial of Ad26.COV2.S vaccine versus placebo. In DNA, the CDR3 is TGTGCCAGCAGCGGTCTAGCGGTCTACAATGAGCAGTTCTTC. Translated, it gives CASSGLAVYNEQFF.